The 27 T cell receptor beta chains presented below share a single source sample, sequenced in a study of T cells in Graves' hyperthyroidism and ophthalmopathy. Researchers amplified the TCR beta CDR3 regions from RNA transcripts. A first-round RT-PCR of the TCR CDR3 used the HTBI primer set. From the multiplex PCR reads, TCRdb called clonotypes with MiXCR, one entry per CDR3 protein. The sample has hundreds of thousands of distinct CDR3 sequences, 16% seen once. The source material was blood. All receptors come from a woman younger than 30 with Graves' hyperthyroidism.

This chain uses TRBV30 with TRBJ1-5; the D is unclear. The length of the CDR3 is 13 residues. Germline V lookup: CDR1 GTSNPN, CDR2 SVGIG (reference sequence). Trimming cost V 5 bases and J 5 bases, with 13 bases left between them. The CDR3 DNA is TGTGCCTGGGCCGCGACCCCTTATCAGCCCCAGCATTTT. It yields the protein CAWAATPYQPQHF.

This chain joins TRBV19 and TRBJ1-2; D is possibly TRBD1 (5 bases). Trimming removed 11 bases from V and 3 bases from J, with 16 bases in between. CDR1 is LNHDA and CDR2 is SQIVND in the germline V gene (reference sequence). The CDR3 contains 13 residues. CDR3 in DNA: TGTGCCGTTGGGGCCCGGAAGGACTATGGCTACACCTTC. Translated, it gives CAVGARKDYGYTF.

The table lists this clonotype with many counts. The chain has TRBV12-3 or TRBV12-4 and TRBJ1-2; possibly TRBD1 for D (5 bases). The CDR3 consists of 13 residues. V gave up 6 bases and J gave up 4 bases, with 12 bases separating them. This CDR3 reads CASSQTALYGYTF. DNA for the CDR3: TGTGCCAGCAGCCAGACAGCGCTCTATGGCTACACCTTC.

This clonotype has a count of ten or more. V usage is TRBV6-6 and J usage is TRBJ2-3; D may be TRBD1 (7 bases). Germline loops: CDR1 MNHNY, CDR2 SVGAGI (reference sequence). The CDR3 covers 15 residues. Trimming shortened V by 0 bases and J by 6 bases, and 13 bases separated the two germline ends. The CDR3 sequence is CASSYSEGASDTQYF. The CDR3 coding sequence is TGTGCCAGCAGTTACTCGGAGGGGGCGAGCGATACGCAGTATTTT.

The genes are TRBV30 and TRBJ2-1; 12 nucleotides line up with TRBD2. With 3 bases clipped from V and 6 bases from J, the junction kept 6 bases outside the gene matches. Germline CDR1 and CDR2: GTSNPN and SVGIG (reference sequence). The CDR3 covers 15 residues. Here the CDR3 DNA reads TGTGCCTGGAGCTTTGCGACTAGCGGGAGCAATGAGCAGTTCTTC. Protein sequence: CAWSFATSGSNEQFF. Drawing the rest from reference TRBV30 and TRBJ2-1, the complete variable domain is SQTIHQWPATLVQPVGSPLSLECTVEGTSNPNLYWYRQAAGRGLQLLFYSVGIGQISSEVPQNLSASRPQDRQFILSSKKLLLSDSGFYLCAWSFATSGSNEQFFGPGTRLTVL.

This sequence joins TRBV5-6 and TRBJ1-2, with D possibly being TRBD1 (5 bases). The V gene lost 2 bases and the J gene lost 8 bases, with 13 bases spanning the gap. The CDR3 covers 13 residues. CDR1 is SGHDT and CDR2 is YYEEEE in the germline V gene. CDR3 nucleotide sequence: TGTGCCAGCAGCTTTCTGGACGGACAAGGCTACACCTTC. Translating it yields CASSFLDGQGYTF.

This clonotype was recorded many times. The chain combines TRBV6-1 with TRBJ2-5, with 7 bases aligning to TRBD2. This CDR3 is 13 amino acids long. Trimming cost V 8 bases and J 5 bases; bases outside gene matches: 8. Germline CDR1 and CDR2: MNHNS and SASEGT. This CDR3 reads CASSGTISETQYF. The CDR3 nucleotides are TGTGCCAGCTCCGGGACTATTAGCGAGACCCAGTACTTC.

V and J are TRBV5-4 and TRBJ2-2; 8 nucleotides line up with TRBD2. Germline CDR1 is SGHNT and CDR2 is YYREEE (reference sequence). The CDR3 is 19 residues long. V dropped 6 bases and J dropped 0; count of bases not matched to a gene: 16. CDR3 residues: CASTPRPAGVFANTGELFF. In DNA form, the CDR3 reads TGTGCCAGCACGCCACGGCCAGCGGGGGTTTTCGCGAACACCGGGGAGCTGTTTTTT.

A few counts support this clonotype. The chain joins TRBV19 to TRBJ1-5, with D perhaps matching TRBD1 (6 bases). CDR1 and CDR2 from the germline V gene are LNHDA and SQIVND (reference sequence). The CDR3 totals 18 residues. Trimming took off 8 bases at V and 4 bases at J, with 27 bases between the two ends. Here the CDR3 DNA reads TGTGCCAGTCCCCTCCTTTTGCGGGGGCCAGAACATAATCAGCCCCAGCATTTT. This codes for CASPLLLRGPEHNQPQHF.

CDR3 bases: TGTGCCGGACAGGAAGCCGGGGAGCTGTTTTTT. Translation: CAGQEAGELFF. The chain couples TRBV7-9 to TRBJ2-2, with TRBD1 matching 7 bases. The CDR3 is made up of 11 amino acids. Germline CDR1 and CDR2: SEHNR and FQNEAQ (reference sequence). V gave up 11 bases and J gave up 6 bases; unmatched junction bases: 3.

This clonotype was observed many times. The chain carries TRBV13 and TRBJ2-7; D is unresolved. Trimming took off 1 base at V and 6 bases at J, with 7 bases between the two ends. CDR3 length: 12 amino acids. The germline CDR1 and CDR2 sequences are PRHDT and FYEKMQ (reference sequence). The CDR3: CASSLVTGEQYF. CDR3 in DNA: TGTGCCAGCAGCTTAGTTACGGGCGAGCAGTACTTC.

There are a few counts of this clonotype. This chain uses TRBV29-1 with TRBJ1-2; D is unresolved. There are 12 residues in the CDR3. Trimming cost V 0 bases and J 7 bases, with 9 bases left between them. Germline V gene lookup returns CDR1 SQVTM and CDR2 ANQGSEA. The CDR3 is CSVEDPGSGYTF. The CDR3 nucleotides read TGCAGCGTTGAAGATCCGGGGTCTGGCTACACCTTC.

The V gene is TRBV5-1, the J gene TRBJ2-2; 7 bases map to TRBD2. Germline lookup yields CDR1 SGHRS and CDR2 YFSETQ. The V and J ends lost 4 bases and 7 bases, in that order; junction bases with no gene match: 10. The CDR3 has 15 residues. The DNA for the CDR3 is TGCGCCAGCAGCACTTCCCCGGAGCGGGGCGGGGAGCTGTTTTTT. This codes for CASSTSPERGGELFF.

This clonotype was detected many times. The J gene is TRBJ2-1, the V gene TRBV28, with TRBD2 matching 7 bases. The CDR3 runs to 17 residues. Trimming took 4 bases from V and 8 from J; bases not matched to a gene: 17. The germline V gene has CDR1 MDHEN and CDR2 SYDVKM. This chain's CDR3 is CASSSSLQLATSYEQFF. The CDR3 region has the DNA TGTGCCAGCAGTTCGAGTCTACAACTAGCGACGAGCTATGAGCAGTTCTTC.

Many counts were recorded for this clonotype. The V call is TRBV28, the J call TRBJ2-1, with a tentative D call TRBD2 (7 bases). The CDR3 length is 16 residues. CDR1 MDHEN and CDR2 SYDVKM come from the germline V gene. Trimming stripped 3 bases from V and 0 bases from J, with 12 bases between. The CDR3: CASSLGAGDSYNEQFF. CDR3 DNA: TGTGCCAGCAGTTTGGGGGCGGGGGACTCCTACAATGAGCAGTTCTTC. Full variable domain (rest looked up from reference TRBV28 and TRBJ2-1): DVKVTQSSRYLVKRTGEKVFLECVQDMDHENMFWYRQDPGLGLRLIYFSYDVKMKEKGDIPEGYSVSREKKERFSLILESASTNQTSMYLCASSLGAGDSYNEQFFGPGTRLTVL.

This clonotype occurred a few times. The chain carries TRBV9 and TRBJ2-3; possible D gene TRBD2, 6 bases. The CDR3 consists of 17 residues. V lost 1 base and J lost 4, with 19 bases in between. CDR1 and CDR2 from the germline V gene are SGDLS and YYNGEE. This CDR3 reads CASSVLSGGMAADTQYF. The CDR3 bases are TGTGCCAGCAGCGTATTAAGTGGCGGGATGGCTGCAGATACGCAGTATTTT.

The chain employs TRBV6-2 or TRBV6-3 and TRBJ2-1; TRBD2 aligns across 10 bases. Trimming took 7 bases from V and 7 from J; bases not matched to a gene: 16. Germline lookup yields CDR1 MNHEY and CDR2 SVGEGT. CDR3 size: 17 residues. CDR3 bases: TGTGCCAGCACCCCTGTGGCCGGGACTAGCGATTGGAATGAGCAGTTCTTC. Encoded protein: CASTPVAGTSDWNEQFF.

This clonotype was counted at least ten times. The chain has TRBV28 and TRBJ2-1; 10 bases are a match to TRBD2. The CDR3 has 17 residues. V lost 7 bases, J lost 5 bases, and 14 bases stayed unmatched. Looked up from germline, CDR1 is MDHEN and CDR2 is SYDVKM. DNA of the CDR3: TGTGCCAGCACCGTAAGCCACGGACTAGCGGTTCACAATGAGCAGTTCTTC. Protein sequence: CASTVSHGLAVHNEQFF.

This clonotype was picked up a small number of times. The chain employs TRBV20-1 and TRBJ2-1, with 10 positions matching TRBD2. Trimming took 3 bases from V and 0 from J; bases not matched to a gene: 14. Per the germline V gene, CDR1 is DFQATT and CDR2 is SNEGSKA (reference sequence). The CDR3 totals 19 residues. The CDR3 spells CSARGVAGGSLFSYNEQFF. The CDR3 region has the DNA TGCAGTGCTAGGGGGGTAGCGGGAGGTTCTTTATTCTCCTACAATGAGCAGTTCTTC.

This clonotype came up a few times. V and J are TRBV20-1 and TRBJ2-7, with 7 bases matching TRBD1. The CDR3 consists of 13 residues. The trim removed 5 bases at V and 3 bases at J, leaving 7 bases unmatched. Germline V lookup: CDR1 DFQATT, CDR2 SNEGSKA (reference sequence). CDR3 protein: CSALTRQGYEQYF. In DNA form, the CDR3 reads TGCAGTGCTCTAACTAGACAGGGCTACGAGCAGTACTTC.

This rearrangement joins TRBV6-2 or TRBV6-3 to TRBJ2-7; TRBD1 agrees at 7 bases. The CDR3 is 14 amino acids. V lost 6 bases to trimming and J lost 3 bases; unmatched junction nucleotides: 8. The germline CDR1 and CDR2 sequences are MNHEY and SVGEGT. The CDR3 reads CASRETTGRYEQYF. In DNA form, the CDR3 reads TGTGCCAGCAGAGAAACGACAGGGCGCTACGAGCAGTACTTC.

CDR3 sequence: CASITGSSGANVLTF. In DNA, the CDR3 is TGTGCCAGCATAACAGGTAGCTCTGGGGCCAACGTCCTGACTTTC. V is TRBV28 and J is TRBJ2-6, with D perhaps matching TRBD1 (5 bases). Germline lookup yields CDR1 MDHEN and CDR2 SYDVKM. The CDR3 spans 15 residues. Trimming removed 7 bases from V and 0 bases from J, with 10 bases in between. Full variable domain (rest looked up from reference TRBV28 and TRBJ2-6): DVKVTQSSRYLVKRTGEKVFLECVQDMDHENMFWYRQDPGLGLRLIYFSYDVKMKEKGDIPEGYSVSREKKERFSLILESASTNQTSMYLCASITGSSGANVLTFGAGSRLTVL.

The genes are TRBV24-1 and TRBJ2-1; possible D gene TRBD1, 6 bases. The CDR3 loop spans 16 amino acids. The germline gives CDR1 KGHDR, CDR2 SFDVKD. The V and J ends lost 3 bases and 7 bases respectively, with 18 bases between them. CDR3 sequence reads: CATSDRGTGPSNEQFF. CDR3 nucleotides: TGTGCCACCAGTGATAGGGGGACCGGGCCCTCGAATGAGCAGTTCTTC.

This clonotype was recorded at least ten times. This chain's CDR3 is CASSAPGTGRNTEAFF. In nucleotides, the CDR3 is TGTGCCAGCAGCGCTCCTGGGACAGGGAGGAACACTGAAGCTTTCTTT. The rearrangement joins TRBV11-2 to TRBJ1-1, with TRBD1 identical over 9 bases. This CDR3 has 16 amino acids. CDR1 is SGHAT and CDR2 is FQNNGV in the germline V gene. The V segment lost 5 bases and the J segment 1 base; nucleotides outside the gene matches: 8. Complete variable domain (other parts from reference TRBV11-2 and TRBJ1-1): EAGVAQSPRYKIIEKRQSVAFWCNPISGHATLYWYQQILGQGPKLLIQFQNNGVVDDSQLPKDRFSAERLKGVDSTLKIQPAKLEDSAVYLCASSAPGTGRNTEAFFGQGTRLTVV.

This clonotype was seen at least ten times. The chain employs TRBV7-2 and TRBJ2-7; TRBD1 agrees at 8 bases. The V gene's germline CDR1 is SGHTA and CDR2 FQGNSA. The CDR3 runs to 14 residues. V gave up 9 bases and J gave up 1 base; unmatched junction bases: 8. Written as DNA, the CDR3 is TGTGCCAGTAGACCAGGGGGCGGTTCCTACGAGCAGTACTTC. It translates to CASRPGGGSYEQYF.

In this sample, this clonotype turned up once. This chain links TRBV12-3 or TRBV12-4 with TRBJ2-3; 10 bases fit TRBD2. This CDR3 is built from 15 residues. Trimming took 5 bases from V and 5 from J; bases not matched to a gene: 7. This CDR3 reads CASSGLAGVLDTQYF. CDR3 coding DNA: TGTGCCAGCAGTGGTCTAGCGGGAGTTTTAGATACGCAGTATTTT.

This clonotype was seen repeatedly, ten times or more. This chain connects TRBV3-1 to TRBJ2-7, with 8 bases identical to TRBD2. Germline CDR1 reads LGHDT; CDR2 reads YNNKEL (reference sequence). This CDR3 is built from 15 residues. With V trimmed by 4 bases and J by 5 bases, 10 bases remained unmatched. The DNA for the CDR3 is TGTGCCAGCAGCCTAACGGGGGGGCTAACCCACGAGCAGTACTTC. As protein: CASSLTGGLTHEQYF.